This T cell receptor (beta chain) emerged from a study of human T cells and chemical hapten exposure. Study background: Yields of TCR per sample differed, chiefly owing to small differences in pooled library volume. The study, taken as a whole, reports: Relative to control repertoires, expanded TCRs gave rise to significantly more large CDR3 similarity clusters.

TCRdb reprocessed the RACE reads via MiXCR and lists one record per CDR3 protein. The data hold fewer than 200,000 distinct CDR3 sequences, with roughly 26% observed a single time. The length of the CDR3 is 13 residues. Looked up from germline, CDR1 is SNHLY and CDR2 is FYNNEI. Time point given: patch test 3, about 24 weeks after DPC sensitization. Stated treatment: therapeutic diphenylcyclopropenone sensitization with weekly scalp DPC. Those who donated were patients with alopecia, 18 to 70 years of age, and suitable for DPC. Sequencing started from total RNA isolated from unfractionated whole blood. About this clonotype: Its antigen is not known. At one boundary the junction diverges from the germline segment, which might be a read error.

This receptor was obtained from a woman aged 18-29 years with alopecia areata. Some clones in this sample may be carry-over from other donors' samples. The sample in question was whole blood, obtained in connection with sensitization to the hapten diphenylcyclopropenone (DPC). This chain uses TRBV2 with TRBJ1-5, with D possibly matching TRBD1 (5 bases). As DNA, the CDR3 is TGTACCAGCAGTGAAGTAGGGGCTCAGCCCCAGCATTTT. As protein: CTSSEVGAQPQHF.